This T cell receptor beta chain derives from a study of cytomegalovirus exposure and HLA in healthy donors. Study conclusions and caveats: Immune exposure data for these donors was limited to CMV serostatus.

On this clone itself: Its antigen is not identified.

V lost 0 bases to trimming and J lost 0 bases, with 8 bases between them. This CDR3 is 15 amino acids long. CDR1 and CDR2 (germline): MNHEY, SVGAGI. PCR primers comprised 60 Vbeta and 13 Jbeta primers. TCRdb's table, derived via immunoSEQ multiplex PCR, lists solely in-frame clones and lacks some. Among approximately 100,000 clones listed, 60% to 85% were seen once. The chain recombines TRBV6-5 with TRBJ1-2; D unclear. The receptor comes from a woman aged 40 to 50 in good health and CMV-seropositive. Sequencing was carried out using PBMCs. Here the CDR3 reads CASSYSAVANYGYTF. The DNA for the CDR3 is TGTGCCAGCAGTTACTCGGCGGTAGCTAACTATGGCTACACCTTC.